The 18 T cell receptor beta chains given below trace back to one sample, sequenced in a study of Graves' ophthalmopathy and Graves' hyperthyroidism. RNA transcripts provided the template for amplifying TCR beta CDR3 regions. The first-round RT-PCR employed HTBI primers together with the Qiagen OneStep RT-PCR kit. A multiplex PCR was then performed as the second round. TCRdb re-analysed the multiplex PCR reads in MiXCR, keeping a single row per CDR3 protein. The sample consists of about 740,000 distinct CDR3 sequences, 35% to 50% of them appearing once. The source material was peripheral blood. These receptors originate from an adult man with Graves' ophthalmopathy.

V is TRBV7-9 and J is TRBJ2-7, with D perhaps matching TRBD2 (5 bases). V was trimmed by 5 bases and J by 5 bases, leaving 22 bases between them. This CDR3 is built from 16 residues. The germline V gene has CDR1 SEHNR and CDR2 FQNEAQ (reference sequence). CDR3 loop: CASSPPGMLGSNEQYF. Written as DNA, the CDR3 is TGTGCCAGCAGCCCCCCCGGGATGCTGGGGAGCAACGAGCAGTACTTC.

The CDR3 sequence is CATSRGLAGGKETQYF. In DNA form, the CDR3 reads TGTGCCACCAGCAGAGGTCTAGCGGGAGGAAAAGAGACCCAGTACTTC. The chain uses TRBV15 and TRBJ2-5; 11 bases are a match to TRBD2. The germline gives CDR1 LNHNV, CDR2 YYDKDF (reference sequence). This CDR3 region has 16 residues. V lost 1 base and J lost 3; bases outside the gene matches: 4. The full variable domain, with the rest looked up from reference TRBV15 and TRBJ2-5, is DAMVIQNPRYQVTQFGKPVTLSCSQTLNHNVMYWYQQKSSQAPKLLFHYYDKDFNNEADTPDNFQSRRPNTSFCFLDIRSPGLGDTAMYLCATSRGLAGGKETQYFGPGTRLLVL.

This clonotype was observed a few times. The germline gene is not matched at one end of the junction; a read error may be the cause. The CDR3 sequence: CASSYLTLNTGELFF. DNA of the CDR3: TGTGCCAGCAGTTACTTGACACTGAACACCGGGGAGCTGTTTTTT. The J gene is TRBJ2-2, the V gene TRBV10-3; no firm D call. Looked up from germline, CDR1 is ENHRY and CDR2 is SYGVKD. CDR3 size: 15 residues.

This clonotype has ten or more counts. This rearrangement joins TRBV7-6 to TRBJ2-7; 12 nucleotides agree with TRBD2. The CDR3 is 14 amino acids. Germline assignment: CDR1 SGHVS and CDR2 FNYEAQ. J was trimmed by 6 bases and V by 6 bases; bases with no gene match: 6. The CDR3 is CASSASGRALEQYF. The CDR3 DNA is TGTGCCAGCAGTGCTAGCGGGAGGGCCCTCGAGCAGTACTTC.

This clonotype turned up a few times. Germline and junction disagree at one end, which may indicate a read error. The V and J genes are TRBV25-1 and TRBJ2-2, with D tentatively TRBD2 (6 bases). CDR1 is MGHDK and CDR2 is SYGVNS in the germline V gene. The CDR3 runs to 16 residues. The CDR3 here is CASSQDPGGITGELFF. Written as DNA, the CDR3 is TGCGCCAGCAGCCAAGATCCAGGAGGGATCACCGGGGAGCTGTTTTTT.

In its sample, this clonotype was seen a few times. The V gene is TRBV2, the J gene TRBJ2-5, with TRBD1 matching 9 bases. The CDR3 extends over 15 amino acids. Trimming removed 7 bases from V and 1 base from J; junction bases left unmatched: 7. Germline V gene data show CDR1 as SNHLY and CDR2 as FYNNEI. As DNA, the CDR3 is TGTGCCAGCACCGTACGGACAGGGGTCCAAGAGACCCAGTACTTC. Residues: CASTVRTGVQETQYF.

The chain employs TRBV15 and TRBJ1-5; 7 positions agree with TRBD1. The trim removed 1 base at V and 11 bases at J, leaving 11 bases unmatched. This CDR3 has 15 residues. CDR1 and CDR2 from the germline V gene are LNHNV and YYDKDF (reference sequence). CDR3 protein: CATSRGTGTAETQHF. The DNA for the CDR3 is TGTGCCACCAGCAGAGGAACTGGGACAGCGGAGACCCAGCATTTT.

CDR3 nucleotides: TGCAGCGTTGAACCGGGACAGACATACGAGCAGTACTTC. Protein product: CSVEPGQTYEQYF. This rearrangement joins TRBV29-1 to TRBJ2-7, with TRBD1 matching 7 bases. The V and J ends lost 2 bases and 4 bases, in that order; junction bases with no gene match: 5. The germline V gene encodes CDR1 SQVTM and CDR2 ANQGSEA. CDR3 size: 13 residues.

The chain recombines TRBV2 with TRBJ2-6, with D tentatively TRBD1 (6 bases). Trimming took 3 bases from V and 3 from J, leaving 9 bases between them. Germline CDR1 SNHLY, CDR2 FYNNEI. This CDR3 is 15 amino acids long. CDR3 loop: CASSEAGDGANVLTF. For the CDR3, the DNA is TGTGCCAGCAGTGAGGCAGGGGATGGGGCCAACGTCCTGACTTTC.

This clonotype was counted only a few times. The CDR3, as DNA: TGTGCCAGTAGTATCCGGACTAGCGGGAGACCCGCCGGGGAGCTGTTTTTT. Protein sequence: CASSIRTSGRPAGELFF. The chain couples TRBV25-1 to TRBJ2-2; 13 bases map to TRBD2. V shed 9 bases and J 6 bases; nucleotides not matched to a gene: 13. The germline V gene encodes CDR1 MGHDK and CDR2 SYGVNS. The CDR3 spans 17 residues. The entire variable domain, with the rest obtained from reference TRBV25-1 and TRBJ2-2, is as follows: EADIYQTPRYLVIGTGKKITLECSQTMGHDKMYWYQQDPGMELHLIHYSYGVNSTEKGDLSSESTVSRIRTEHFPLTLESARPSHTSQYLCASSIRTSGRPAGELFFGEGSRLTVL.

Many counts were recorded for this clonotype. This chain joins TRBV7-2 and TRBJ1-2; D unclear. The CDR3 runs to 13 residues. Deletions cut 1 base from V and 4 bases from J, with 7 bases between. Germline V gives CDR1 SGHTA, CDR2 FQGNSA. This CDR3 is CASSLVRGYGYTF. CDR3 DNA: TGTGCCAGCAGCTTAGTTCGGGGCTATGGCTACACCTTC. Looking up the rest from reference TRBV7-2 and TRBJ1-2 gives the full variable domain: GAGVSQSPSNKVTEKGKDVELRCDPISGHTALYWYRQSLGQGLEFLIYFQGNSAPDKSGLPSDRFSAERTGGSVSTLTIQRTQQEDSAVYLCASSLVRGYGYTFGSGTRLTVV.

This clonotype was seen a few times. The chain joins TRBV11-2 to TRBJ2-7, with D possibly being TRBD1 (8 bases). V lost 5 bases and J 5 bases, leaving 22 bases between the germline ends. This CDR3 has 16 amino acids. Germline V gene lookup returns CDR1 SGHAT and CDR2 FQNNGV. CDR3: CASSPRGGDRFHEQYF. The CDR3 DNA is TGTGCCAGCAGCCCGAGAGGGGGGGACAGGTTCCACGAGCAGTACTTC.

The chain couples TRBV5-1 to TRBJ2-7, with 10 nucleotides matching TRBD2. CDR1 is SGHRS, CDR2 YFSETQ, per germline. Trimming cost V 4 bases and J 5 bases; bases outside gene matches: 9. This CDR3 spans 15 amino acids. CDR3 loop: CASSVGTSVSDEQYF. The DNA of the CDR3 is TGCGCCAGCAGCGTCGGGACTAGCGTTTCTGACGAGCAGTACTTC.

This rearrangement joins TRBV5-1 to TRBJ2-7, with 7 bases lining up with TRBD1. CDR1 and CDR2 from the germline V gene are SGHRS and YFSETQ. The CDR3 consists of 15 residues. With 5 bases clipped from V and 3 bases from J, the junction kept 11 bases outside the gene matches. The CDR3 DNA is TGCGCCAGCAGACTACAGTGGCAGGGGGTCTACGAGCAGTACTTC. It translates to CASRLQWQGVYEQYF.

The table lists this clonotype with many counts. The chain joins TRBV7-2 to TRBJ2-2; D is uncertain. From germline, CDR1 is SGHTA and CDR2 FQGNSA. The CDR3 spans 14 residues. Trimming left V 3 bases short and J 2 bases short, with 7 bases between. The CDR3 DNA follows: TGTGCCAGCAGCTTTCGTCGAAACACCGGGGAGCTGTTTTTT. Protein product: CASSFRRNTGELFF.

The rearrangement links TRBV6-5 to TRBJ1-1; D gene unclear. CDR3 length equals 12 residues. The germline gives CDR1 MNHEY, CDR2 SVGAGI. V was shortened by 2 bases and J by 10 bases, with 11 bases between the two germline ends. The CDR3 bases are TGTGCCAGCAGTTACAATCCATCGGGAGCTTTCTTT. Its protein product is CASSYNPSGAFF.

This clonotype was seen only a few times. The chain employs TRBV6-5 and TRBJ1-3; D call uncertain. The CDR3 is made up of 14 amino acids. V shed 5 bases and J shed 0 bases, with 8 bases lying between them. Germline assignment: CDR1 MNHEY and CDR2 SVGAGI. The CDR3 is CASSPTFSGNTIYF. CDR3 bases: TGTGCCAGCAGTCCGACATTCTCTGGAAACACCATATATTTT.

Ten or more counts support this clonotype. V and J are TRBV5-8 and TRBJ2-2, with no clear D. This CDR3 has 14 amino acids. The V and J ends lost 2 bases and 7 bases respectively, with 12 bases between them. Germline V gene lookup returns CDR1 SGHTS and CDR2 YDEGEE. The CDR3 DNA sequence: TGTGCCAGCAGCTTCCCCTTGAGTGGCGGGGAGCTGTTTTTT. Amino acids: CASSFPLSGGELFF. The full variable domain, in which reference TRBV5-8 and TRBJ2-2 provide the parts outside the CDR3, is EAGVTQSPTHLIKTRGQQATLRCSPISGHTSVYWYQQALGLGLQFLLWYDEGEERNRGNFPPRFSGRQFPNYSSELNVNALELEDSALYLCASSFPLSGGELFFGEGSRLTVL.